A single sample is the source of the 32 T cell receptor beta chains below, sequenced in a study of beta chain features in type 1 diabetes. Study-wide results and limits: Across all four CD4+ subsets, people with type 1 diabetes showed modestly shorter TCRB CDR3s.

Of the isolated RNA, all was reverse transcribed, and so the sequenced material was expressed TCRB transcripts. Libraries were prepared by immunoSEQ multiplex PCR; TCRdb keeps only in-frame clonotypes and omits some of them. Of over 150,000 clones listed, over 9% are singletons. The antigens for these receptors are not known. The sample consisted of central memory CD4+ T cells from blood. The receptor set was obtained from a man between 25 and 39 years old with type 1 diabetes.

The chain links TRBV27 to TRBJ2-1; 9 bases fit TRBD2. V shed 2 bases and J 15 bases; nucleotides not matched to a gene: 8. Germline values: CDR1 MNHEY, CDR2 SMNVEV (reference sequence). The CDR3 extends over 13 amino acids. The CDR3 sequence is CASSLELAGSTFF. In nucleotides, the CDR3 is TGTGCCAGCAGTTTAGAACTAGCGGGTAGTACGTTCTTC.

The CDR3 coding sequence is TGTGCCTGGAGATACTACAATGAGCAGTTCTTC. It yields the protein CAWRYYNEQFF. The rearrangement joins TRBV30 to TRBJ2-1, with D uncertain. The CDR3 is 11 residues long. In germline, CDR1 is GTSNPN, CDR2 SVGIG (reference sequence). Trimming removed 3 bases at V and 3 bases at J, with 3 bases between.

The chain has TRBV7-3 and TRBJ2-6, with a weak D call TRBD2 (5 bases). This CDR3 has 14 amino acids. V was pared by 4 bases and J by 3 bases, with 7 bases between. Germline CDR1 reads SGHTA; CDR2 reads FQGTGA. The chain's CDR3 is CASSSSGGANVLTF. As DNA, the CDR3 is TGTGCCAGCAGCTCAAGCGGTGGGGCCAACGTCCTGACTTTC.

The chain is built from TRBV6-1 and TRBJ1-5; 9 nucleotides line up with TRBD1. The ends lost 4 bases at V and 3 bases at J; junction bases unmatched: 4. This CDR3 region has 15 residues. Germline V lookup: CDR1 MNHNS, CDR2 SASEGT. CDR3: CASSGTGVINQPQHF. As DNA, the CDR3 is TGTGCCAGCAGTGGGACAGGGGTGATCAATCAGCCCCAGCATTTT.

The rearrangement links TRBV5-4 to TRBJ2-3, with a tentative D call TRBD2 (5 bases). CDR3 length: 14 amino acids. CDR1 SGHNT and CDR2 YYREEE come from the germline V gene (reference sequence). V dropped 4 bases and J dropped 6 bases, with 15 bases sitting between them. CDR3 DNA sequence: TGTGCCAGCAGCCTCCCGGACTCTCTTGATACGCAGTATTTT. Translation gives CASSLPDSLDTQYF. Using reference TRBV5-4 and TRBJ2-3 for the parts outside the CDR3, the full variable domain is ETGVTQSPTHLIKTRGQQVTLRCSSQSGHNTVSWYQQALGQGPQFIFQYYREEENGRGNFPPRFSGLQFPNYSSELNVNALELDDSALYLCASSLPDSLDTQYFGPGTRLTVL.

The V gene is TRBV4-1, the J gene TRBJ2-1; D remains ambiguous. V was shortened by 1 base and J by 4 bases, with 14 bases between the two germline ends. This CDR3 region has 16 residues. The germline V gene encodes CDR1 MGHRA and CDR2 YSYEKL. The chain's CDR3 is CASSQVNLVTYNEQFF. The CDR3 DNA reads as TGCGCCAGCAGCCAAGTCAACCTCGTAACATACAATGAGCAGTTCTTC.

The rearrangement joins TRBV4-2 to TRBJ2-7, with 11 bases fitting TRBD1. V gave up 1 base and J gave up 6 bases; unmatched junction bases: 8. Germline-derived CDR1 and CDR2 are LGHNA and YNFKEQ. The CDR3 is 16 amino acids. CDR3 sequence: CASSQGQGQGAVEQYF. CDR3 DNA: TGTGCCAGCAGCCAAGGGCAAGGACAGGGGGCGGTCGAGCAGTACTTC.

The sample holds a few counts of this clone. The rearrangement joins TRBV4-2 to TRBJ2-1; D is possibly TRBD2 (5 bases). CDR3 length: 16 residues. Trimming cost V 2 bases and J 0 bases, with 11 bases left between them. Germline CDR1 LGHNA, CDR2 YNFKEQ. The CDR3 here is CASSQNSGSSYNEQFF. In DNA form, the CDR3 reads TGTGCCAGCAGCCAAAACTCGGGGAGCTCCTACAATGAGCAGTTCTTC.

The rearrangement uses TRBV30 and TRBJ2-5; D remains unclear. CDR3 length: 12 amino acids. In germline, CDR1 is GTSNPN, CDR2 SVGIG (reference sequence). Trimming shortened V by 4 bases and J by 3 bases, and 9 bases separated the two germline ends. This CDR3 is CAWTGSKETQYF. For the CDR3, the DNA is TGTGCCTGGACAGGCAGTAAAGAGACCCAGTACTTC.

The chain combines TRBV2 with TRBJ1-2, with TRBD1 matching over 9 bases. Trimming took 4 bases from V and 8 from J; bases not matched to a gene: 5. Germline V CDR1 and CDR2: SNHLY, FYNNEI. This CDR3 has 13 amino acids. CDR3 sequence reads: CASSGQGDRGYTF. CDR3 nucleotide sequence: TGTGCCAGCAGTGGACAGGGGGATAGAGGCTACACCTTC.

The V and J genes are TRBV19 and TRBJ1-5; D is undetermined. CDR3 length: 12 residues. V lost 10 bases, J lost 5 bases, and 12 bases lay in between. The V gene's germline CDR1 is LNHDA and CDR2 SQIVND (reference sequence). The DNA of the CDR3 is TGTGCCACCAAGCAAGTCCATCAGCCCCAGCATTTT. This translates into CATKQVHQPQHF.

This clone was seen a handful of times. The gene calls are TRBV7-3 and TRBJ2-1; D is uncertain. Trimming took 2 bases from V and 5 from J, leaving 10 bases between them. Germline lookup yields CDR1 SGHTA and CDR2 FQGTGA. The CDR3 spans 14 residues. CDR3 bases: TGTGCCAGCAGCTTAGCATCTCCAGACAATGAGCAGTTCTTC. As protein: CASSLASPDNEQFF.

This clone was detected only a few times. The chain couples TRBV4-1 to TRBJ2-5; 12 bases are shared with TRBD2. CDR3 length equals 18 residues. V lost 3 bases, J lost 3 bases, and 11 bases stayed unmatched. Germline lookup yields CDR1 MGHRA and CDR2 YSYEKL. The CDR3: CASSHGLAGGPGKETQYF. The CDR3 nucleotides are TGCGCCAGCAGCCATGGTCTAGCGGGAGGGCCGGGGAAAGAGACCCAGTACTTC.

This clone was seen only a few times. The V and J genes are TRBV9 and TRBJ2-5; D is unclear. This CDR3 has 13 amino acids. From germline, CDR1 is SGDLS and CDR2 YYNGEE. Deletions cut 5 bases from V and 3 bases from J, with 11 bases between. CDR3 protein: CASRRGQEETQYF. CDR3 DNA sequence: TGTGCCAGCAGGCGAGGTCAAGAAGAGACCCAGTACTTC.

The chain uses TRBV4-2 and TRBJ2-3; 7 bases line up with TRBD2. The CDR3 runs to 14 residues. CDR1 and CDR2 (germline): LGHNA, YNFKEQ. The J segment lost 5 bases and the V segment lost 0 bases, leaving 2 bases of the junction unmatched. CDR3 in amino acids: CASSQEASGDTQYF. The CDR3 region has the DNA TGTGCCAGCAGCCAAGAGGCTAGCGGAGATACGCAGTATTTT.

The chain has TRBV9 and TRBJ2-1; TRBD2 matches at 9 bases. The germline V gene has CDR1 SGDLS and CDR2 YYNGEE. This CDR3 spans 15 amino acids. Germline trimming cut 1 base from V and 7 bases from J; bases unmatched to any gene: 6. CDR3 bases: TGTGCCAGCAGCGTATTTAGCGGGAGCTTAAATGAGCAGTTCTTC. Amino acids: CASSVFSGSLNEQFF.

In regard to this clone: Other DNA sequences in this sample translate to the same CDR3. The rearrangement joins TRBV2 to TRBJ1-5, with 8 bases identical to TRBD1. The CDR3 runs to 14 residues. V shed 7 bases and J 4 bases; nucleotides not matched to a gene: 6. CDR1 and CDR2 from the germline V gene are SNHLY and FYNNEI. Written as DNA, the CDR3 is TGTGCCAGCACCGGACAGGGAACAAATCAGCCCCAGCATTTT. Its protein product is CASTGQGTNQPQHF. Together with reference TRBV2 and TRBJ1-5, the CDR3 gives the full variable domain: EPEVTQTPSHQVTQMGQEVILRCVPISNHLYFYWYRQILGQKVEFLVSFYNNEISEKSEIFDDQFSVERPDGSNFTLKIRSTKLEDSAMYFCASTGQGTNQPQHFGDGTRLSIL.

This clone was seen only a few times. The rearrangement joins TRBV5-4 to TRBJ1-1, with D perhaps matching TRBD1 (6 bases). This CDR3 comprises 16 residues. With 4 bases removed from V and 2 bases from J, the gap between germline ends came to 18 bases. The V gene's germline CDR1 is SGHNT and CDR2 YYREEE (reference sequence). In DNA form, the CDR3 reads TGTGCCAGCAGCCCCCCAGGCGGCAGGGGTAACACTGAAGCTTTCTTT. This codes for CASSPPGGRGNTEAFF.

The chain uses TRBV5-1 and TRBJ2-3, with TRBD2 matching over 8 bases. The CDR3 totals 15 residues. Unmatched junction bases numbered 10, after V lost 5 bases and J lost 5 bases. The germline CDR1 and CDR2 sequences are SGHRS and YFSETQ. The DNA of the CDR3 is TGCGCCAGCAGAGATGGACTAGCAAGGGGAGATACGCAGTATTTT. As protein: CASRDGLARGDTQYF.

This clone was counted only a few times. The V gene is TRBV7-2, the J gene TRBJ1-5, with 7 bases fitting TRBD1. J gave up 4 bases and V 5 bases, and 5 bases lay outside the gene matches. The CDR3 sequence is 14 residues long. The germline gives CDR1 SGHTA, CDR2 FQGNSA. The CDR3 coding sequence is TGTGCCAGCAGCCAGGGACAGCAAAATCAGCCCCAGCATTTT. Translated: CASSQGQQNQPQHF. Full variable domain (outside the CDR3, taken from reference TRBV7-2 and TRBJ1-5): GAGVSQSPSNKVTEKGKDVELRCDPISGHTALYWYRQSLGQGLEFLIYFQGNSAPDKSGLPSDRFSAERTGGSVSTLTIQRTQQEDSAVYLCASSQGQQNQPQHFGDGTRLSIL.

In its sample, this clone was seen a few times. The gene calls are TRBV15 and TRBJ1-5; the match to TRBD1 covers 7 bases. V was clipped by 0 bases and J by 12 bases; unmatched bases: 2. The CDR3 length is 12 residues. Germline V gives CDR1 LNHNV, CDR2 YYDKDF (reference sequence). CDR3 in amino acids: CATSREAGGQHF. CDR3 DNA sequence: TGTGCCACCAGCAGAGAGGCAGGGGGCCAGCATTTT.

CDR3 residues: CASTEGQGDYNEQFF. For the CDR3, the DNA is TGTGCCAGCACAGAGGGACAGGGGGACTACAATGAGCAGTTCTTC. V and J are TRBV28 and TRBJ2-1; 11 bases are shared with TRBD1. CDR3 length: 15 residues. V was clipped by 7 bases and J by 3 bases; unmatched bases: 5. Looked up from germline, CDR1 is MDHEN and CDR2 is SYDVKM. The complete variable domain, with remaining parts taken from reference TRBV28 and TRBJ2-1, reads DVKVTQSSRYLVKRTGEKVFLECVQDMDHENMFWYRQDPGLGLRLIYFSYDVKMKEKGDIPEGYSVSREKKERFSLILESASTNQTSMYLCASTEGQGDYNEQFFGPGTRLTVL.

The CDR3 DNA reads as TGTGCCTGGAATGGGGCGGGAGCCATCTCCGAGCAGTACTTC. Translation gives CAWNGAGAISEQYF. This chain connects TRBV30 to TRBJ2-7; 7 bases fit TRBD2. The CDR3 totals 14 residues. J was trimmed by 6 bases and V by 4 bases; bases with no gene match: 12. Germline lookup yields CDR1 GTSNPN and CDR2 SVGIG (reference sequence). Together with reference TRBV30 and TRBJ2-7, the CDR3 gives the full variable domain: SQTIHQWPATLVQPVGSPLSLECTVEGTSNPNLYWYRQAAGRGLQLLFYSVGIGQISSEVPQNLSASRPQDRQFILSSKKLLLSDSGFYLCAWNGAGAISEQYFGPGTRLTVT.

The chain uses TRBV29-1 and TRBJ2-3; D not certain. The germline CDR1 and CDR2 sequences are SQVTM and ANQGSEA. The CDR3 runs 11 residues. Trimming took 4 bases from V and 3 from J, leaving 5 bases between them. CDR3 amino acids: CSVAPTDTQYF. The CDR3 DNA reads TGCAGCGTTGCCCCGACAGATACGCAGTATTTT.

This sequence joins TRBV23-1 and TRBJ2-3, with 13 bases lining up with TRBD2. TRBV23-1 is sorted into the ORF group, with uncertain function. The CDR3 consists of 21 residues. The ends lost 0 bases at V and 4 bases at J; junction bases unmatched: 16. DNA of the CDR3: TGCGCCAGCAGTCAATCTATCGCCGGAGGACTAGCGGGAGATAGAGCAGATACGCAGTATTTT. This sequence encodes CASSQSIAGGLAGDRADTQYF.

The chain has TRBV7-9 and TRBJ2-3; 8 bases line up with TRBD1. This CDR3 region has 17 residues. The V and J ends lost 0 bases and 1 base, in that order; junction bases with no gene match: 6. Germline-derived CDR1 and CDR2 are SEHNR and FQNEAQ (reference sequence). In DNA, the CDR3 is TGTGCCAGCAGCTTAGCACTCGGACAGGGAGGCACAGATACGCAGTATTTT. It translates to CASSLALGQGGTDTQYF.

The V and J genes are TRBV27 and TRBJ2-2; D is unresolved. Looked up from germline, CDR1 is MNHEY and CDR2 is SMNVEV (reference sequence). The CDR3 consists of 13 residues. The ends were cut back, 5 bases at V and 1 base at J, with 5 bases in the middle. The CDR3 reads CASSPLNTGELFF. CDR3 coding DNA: TGTGCCAGCAGTCCGTTGAACACCGGGGAGCTGTTTTTT.

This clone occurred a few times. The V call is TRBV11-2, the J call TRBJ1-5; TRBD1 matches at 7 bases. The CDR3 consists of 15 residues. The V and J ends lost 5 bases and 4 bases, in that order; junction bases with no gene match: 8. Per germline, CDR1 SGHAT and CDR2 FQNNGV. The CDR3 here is CASSPGQDRNQPQHF. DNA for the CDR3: TGTGCCAGCAGCCCAGGACAGGACCGTAATCAGCCCCAGCATTTT. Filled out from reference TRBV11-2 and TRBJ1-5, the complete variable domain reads EAGVAQSPRYKIIEKRQSVAFWCNPISGHATLYWYQQILGQGPKLLIQFQNNGVVDDSQLPKDRFSAERLKGVDSTLKIQPAKLEDSAVYLCASSPGQDRNQPQHFGDGTRLSIL.

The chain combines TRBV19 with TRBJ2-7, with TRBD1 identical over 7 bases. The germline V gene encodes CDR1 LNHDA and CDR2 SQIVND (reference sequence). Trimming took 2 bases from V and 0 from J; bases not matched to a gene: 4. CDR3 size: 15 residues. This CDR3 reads CASSIRGLISYEQYF. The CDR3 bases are TGTGCCAGTAGTATAAGGGGGCTCATCTCCTACGAGCAGTACTTC.

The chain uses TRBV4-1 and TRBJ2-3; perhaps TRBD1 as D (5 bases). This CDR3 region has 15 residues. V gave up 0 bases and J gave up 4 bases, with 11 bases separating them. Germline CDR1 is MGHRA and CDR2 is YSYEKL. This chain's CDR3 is CASSQDRVRADTQYF. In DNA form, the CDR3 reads TGCGCCAGCAGCCAAGATAGGGTCAGGGCAGATACGCAGTATTTT.

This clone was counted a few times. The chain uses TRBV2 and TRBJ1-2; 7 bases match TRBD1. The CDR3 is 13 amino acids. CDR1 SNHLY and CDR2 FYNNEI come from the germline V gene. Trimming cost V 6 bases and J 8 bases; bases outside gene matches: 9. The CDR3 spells CASSRQGSEGYTF. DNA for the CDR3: TGTGCCAGCAGCCGACAGGGTTCGGAGGGCTACACCTTC. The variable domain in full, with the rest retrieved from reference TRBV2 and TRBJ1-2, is EPEVTQTPSHQVTQMGQEVILRCVPISNHLYFYWYRQILGQKVEFLVSFYNNEISEKSEIFDDQFSVERPDGSNFTLKIRSTKLEDSAMYFCASSRQGSEGYTFGSGTRLTVV.

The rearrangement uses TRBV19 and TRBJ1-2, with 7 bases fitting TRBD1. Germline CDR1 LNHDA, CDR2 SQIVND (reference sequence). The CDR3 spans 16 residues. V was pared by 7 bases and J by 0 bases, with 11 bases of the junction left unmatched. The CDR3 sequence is CASTPGDSRANYGYTF. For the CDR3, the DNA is TGTGCCAGTACTCCAGGGGACAGCCGAGCTAACTATGGCTACACCTTC.